These 20 T cell receptor beta chains were all obtained from the same sample, sequenced in a study of shared clonotypes between healthy human individuals. Some clones are missing from TCRdb's copy, which holds only in-frame ones; the method was immunoSEQ multiplex PCR. The table lists over 750,000 clones, 96% of them singletons. Terminally differentiated effector memory CD45RA+ cells were excluded from the naive CD8 cells, which were CD45RO-negative and positively selected for CCR7. The sample was naive CD8+ T cells sorted from blood. All receptors derive from a man aged 25 to 45 in good health.

CDR3 sequence (DNA): TGTGCCAGCAGCCCCCGGGACAGGGGCTTCTACGAGCAGTACTTC. As protein: CASSPRDRGFYEQYF. The chain combines TRBV7-9 with TRBJ2-7; 10 positions agree with TRBD1. The CDR3 runs to 15 residues. After removal of 5 bases from V and 3 bases from J, the junction contained 7 bases not matched to a gene. The germline V gene has CDR1 SEHNR and CDR2 FQNEAQ (reference sequence).

The genes are TRBV27 and TRBJ1-2; TRBD1 agrees at 10 bases. CDR3 length: 17 amino acids. Germline CDR1 reads MNHEY; CDR2 reads SMNVEV (reference sequence). V gave up 4 bases and J gave up 4 bases; unmatched junction bases: 12. The CDR3 spells CASSSVTTGGVVYGYTF. DNA for the CDR3: TGTGCCAGCAGTTCCGTAACGACAGGGGGCGTAGTCTATGGCTACACCTTC.

V and J are TRBV13 and TRBJ1-1, with D perhaps TRBD1 (5 bases). The germline V gene has CDR1 PRHDT and CDR2 FYEKMQ (reference sequence). Between the trimmed V and J ends, which lost 4 bases and 2 bases, there was a span of 14 bases. The CDR3 is 15 amino acids. Here the CDR3 DNA reads TGTGCCAGCAGCTCCCGTGGTGGGGGAAACACTGAAGCTTTCTTT. Its translation: CASSSRGGGNTEAFF.

This rearrangement joins TRBV27 to TRBJ2-7; D remains ambiguous. Germline V gene sequence: CDR1 MNHEY, CDR2 SMNVEV (reference sequence). With 6 bases removed from V and 5 bases from J, the gap between germline ends came to 14 bases. The CDR3 runs to 13 residues. The CDR3 region has the DNA TGTGCCAGCAGATACACACTTGGAAACGAGCAGTACTTC. It specifies CASRYTLGNEQYF.

The rearrangement joins TRBV10-3 to TRBJ2-7; maybe TRBD2 (6 bases). Germline V gives CDR1 ENHRY, CDR2 SYGVKD. V was clipped by 3 bases and J by 3 bases, with 12 bases between them. The length of the CDR3 is 14 residues. For the CDR3, the DNA is TGTGCCATCAGTGAACTAGCTGAGTTCTACGAGCAGTACTTC. It specifies CAISELAEFYEQYF.

A note on this clone: A junction end diverges from the germline sequence, so it may reflect a read error. The chain uses TRBV6-1 and TRBJ2-7; D not certain. Germline V gene sequence: CDR1 MNHNS, CDR2 SASEGT. This CDR3 is built from 13 residues. CDR3 in DNA: TGTGCCAGCAGTGAGGTGGGATCGGTCGAGCAGCACTTC. Its translation is CASSEVGSVEQHF.

The V gene is TRBV19, the J gene TRBJ2-3; TRBD2 might be the D (6 bases). The CDR3 consists of 13 residues. Trimming removed 11 bases at V and 5 bases at J, with 17 bases between. CDR1 LNHDA and CDR2 SQIVND come from the germline V gene (reference sequence). As DNA, the CDR3 is TGTGCCGTCGGGAGCTCCTTGGGAGATACGCAGTATTTT. It translates to CAVGSSLGDTQYF.

This clone was seen once. V and J are TRBV28 and TRBJ2-7, with TRBD1 matching over 7 bases. This CDR3 has 15 amino acids. Looked up from germline, CDR1 is MDHEN and CDR2 is SYDVKM. The junction had 7 bases not matched to a gene; V was cut back by 4 bases and J by 1 base. CDR3 DNA: TGTGCCAGCAGTTACCGGGACAGACTTTCCTACGAGCAGTACTTC. It encodes CASSYRDRLSYEQYF.

This clone was found once. The J gene is TRBJ2-5, the V gene TRBV27; 8 bases line up with TRBD1. The J segment lost 5 bases and the V segment lost 2 bases, leaving 4 bases of the junction unmatched. The CDR3 is made up of 14 amino acids. Germline CDR1 MNHEY, CDR2 SMNVEV (reference sequence). CDR3 sequence: CASSLGQGLETQYF. CDR3 sequence (DNA): TGTGCCAGCAGTTTAGGACAGGGTTTGGAGACCCAGTACTTC.

CDR3 coding DNA: TGCAGCGTGGACCCAAGCGGGTGGGATGAGCAGTTCTTC. This translates into CSVDPSGWDEQFF. J is TRBJ2-1 and V is TRBV29-1, with a weak D call TRBD2 (6 bases). CDR1 and CDR2 from the germline V gene are SQVTM and ANQGSEA. V was shortened by 6 bases and J by 8 bases, with 17 bases between the two germline ends. This CDR3 has 13 amino acids.

This sequence joins TRBV6-1 and TRBJ1-5; D is ambiguous. Trimming left V 4 bases short and J 5 bases short, with 9 bases between. The CDR3 runs 13 residues. The germline gives CDR1 MNHNS, CDR2 SASEGT. In nucleotides, the CDR3 is TGTGCCAGCAGTGTAGCTGCATATCAGCCCCAGCATTTT. Its protein is CASSVAAYQPQHF.

The chain employs TRBV5-1 and TRBJ2-3; D perhaps matches TRBD1 (5 bases). CDR1 is SGHRS and CDR2 is YFSETQ in the germline V gene. Trimming cost V 0 bases and J 2 bases, with 16 bases left between them. The CDR3 has 17 amino acids. For the CDR3, the DNA is TGCGCCAGCAGCTTGGCCCAGGGATGGACCATCACAGATACGCAGTATTTT. Amino acids: CASSLAQGWTITDTQYF.

The V gene is TRBV7-9, the J gene TRBJ2-2; D gene ambiguous. CDR3 size: 16 residues. Looked up from germline, CDR1 is SEHNR and CDR2 is FQNEAQ (reference sequence). V lost 3 bases, J lost 0 bases, and 11 bases lay in between. CDR3 nucleotide sequence: TGTGCCAGCAGCTTCCTACAGAGATCGAACACCGGGGAGCTGTTTTTT. It translates to CASSFLQRSNTGELFF.

V gene TRBV9 combines with J gene TRBJ2-7; 12 bases line up with TRBD2. This CDR3 region has 16 residues. Germline trimming cut 4 bases from V and 0 bases from J; bases unmatched to any gene: 5. The V gene's germline CDR1 is SGDLS and CDR2 YYNGEE. For the CDR3, the DNA is TGTGCCAGCAGCCCTCCGACTAGCGGGAGCTCCTACGAGCAGTACTTC. Protein: CASSPPTSGSSYEQYF.

In its sample, this clone was seen once. V is TRBV27 and J is TRBJ2-1; D might be TRBD1 (6 bases). V lost 2 bases to trimming and J lost 9 bases, with 8 bases between them. The CDR3 covers 12 residues. Germline CDR1 and CDR2: MNHEY and SMNVEV (reference sequence). The CDR3 region has the DNA TGTGCCAGCAGTTTAGCAGGGGTTGAGCAGTTCTTC. It codes for CASSLAGVEQFF.

A remark on this clone: The identical CDR3 is also encoded by other nucleotide sequences in the sample. V gene TRBV7-9 combines with J gene TRBJ2-7, with a tentative D call TRBD1 (5 bases). In germline, CDR1 is SEHNR, CDR2 FQNEAQ (reference sequence). The CDR3 contains 15 residues. Trimming cost V 1 base and J 0 bases, with 10 bases left between them. The CDR3 sequence is CASSLGQGSSYEQYF. CDR3 sequence (DNA): TGTGCCAGCAGCTTAGGGCAGGGCTCCTCCTACGAGCAGTACTTC.

The CDR3, as DNA: TGTGCCAGCAGCGATCCCCCGACTAGCGGGAGCCCCCAGCAGTACTTC. Encoded protein: CASSDPPTSGSPQQYF. The genes are TRBV7-2 and TRBJ2-7, with 12 bases that match TRBD2. The CDR3 is made up of 16 amino acids. J was trimmed by 8 bases and V by 5 bases; bases with no gene match: 13. Germline V gene sequence: CDR1 SGHTA, CDR2 FQGNSA.

This clone was found once. An end of the junction differs from the germline gene, which may be a read error. V and J are TRBV28 and TRBJ1-1; maybe TRBD1 (5 bases). CDR1 and CDR2 (germline): MDHEN, SYDVKM. The CDR3 totals 13 residues. DNA for the CDR3: TGTGCCAGCAGCCTGGGGCACACTGAAGCTTTCTCGTTT. Its protein is CASSLGHTEAFSF.

V gene TRBV13 combines with J gene TRBJ2-7, with TRBD2 matching 7 bases. V was pared by 4 bases and J by 2 bases, with 8 bases of the junction left unmatched. Germline CDR1 reads PRHDT; CDR2 reads FYEKMQ (reference sequence). The length of the CDR3 is 15 residues. The CDR3 sequence: CASSSLADTTYEQYF. The CDR3, as DNA: TGTGCCAGCAGCTCCCTAGCGGATACGACCTACGAGCAGTACTTC.

The V gene is TRBV20-1, the J gene TRBJ2-7; D gene unclear. The CDR3 runs to 11 residues. Germline-derived CDR1 and CDR2 are DFQATT and SNEGSKA (reference sequence). V was shortened by 8 bases and J by 5 bases, with 13 bases between the two germline ends. CDR3 nucleotides: TGCAGTTCCTTCAAAACGGACGAGCAGTACTTC. It codes for CSSFKTDEQYF.